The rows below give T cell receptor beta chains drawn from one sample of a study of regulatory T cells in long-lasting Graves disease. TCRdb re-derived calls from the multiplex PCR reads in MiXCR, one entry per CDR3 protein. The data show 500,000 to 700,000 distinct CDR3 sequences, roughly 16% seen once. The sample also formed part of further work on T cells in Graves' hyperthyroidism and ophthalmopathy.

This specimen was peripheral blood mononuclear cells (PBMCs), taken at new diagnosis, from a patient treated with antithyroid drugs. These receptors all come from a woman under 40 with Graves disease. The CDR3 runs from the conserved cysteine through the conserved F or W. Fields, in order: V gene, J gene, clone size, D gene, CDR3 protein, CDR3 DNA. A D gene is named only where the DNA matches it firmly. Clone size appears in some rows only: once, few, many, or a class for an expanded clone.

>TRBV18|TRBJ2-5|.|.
CASSPLGTQSPPETQYF
TGTGCCAGCTCACCGCTAGGTACCCAGAGTCCACCAGAGACCCAGTACTTC
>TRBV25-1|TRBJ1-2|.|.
CASSADGYTF
TGTGCCAGCAGTGCCGATGGCTACACCTTC
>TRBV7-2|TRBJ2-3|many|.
CASSPQLGDRTDTQYF
TGTGCCAGCAGCCCGCAGTTAGGCGATCGCACAGATACGCAGTATTTT
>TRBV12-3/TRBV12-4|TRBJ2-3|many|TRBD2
CASNELAGGPGTQYF
TGTGCCAGCAACGAACTAGCGGGAGGGCCTGGTACGCAGTATTTT
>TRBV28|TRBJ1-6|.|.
CASSLGGSRANSPLHF
TGTGCCAGCAGTTTAGGTGGCAGCAGGGCGAATTCACCCCTCCACTTT
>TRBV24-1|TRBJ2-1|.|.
CATSDPLSPGGDEQFF
TGTGCCACCAGTGACCCCCTTAGCCCTGGAGGAGATGAGCAGTTCTTC
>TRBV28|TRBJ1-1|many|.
CASSPRDKRYTEAFF
TGTGCCAGCAGCCCCCGGGACAAACGATACACTGAAGCTTTCTTT
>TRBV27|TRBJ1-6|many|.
CASRQGGIRPLHF
TGTGCCAGCAGGCAAGGGGGGATTAGACCCCTCCACTTT
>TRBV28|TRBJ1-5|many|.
CASSFPWWRQATQPQHF
TGTGCCAGCAGTTTCCCGTGGTGGCGACAGGCAACTCAGCCCCAGCATTTT
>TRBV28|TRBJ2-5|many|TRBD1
CASSLGSRGWLETQYF
TGTGCCAGCAGTTTAGGAAGCAGGGGGTGGCTTGAGACCCAGTACTTC
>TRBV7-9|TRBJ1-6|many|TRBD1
CASSSSGQVNSPLHF
TGTGCCAGCAGCTCATCGGGACAGGTTAATTCACCCCTCCACTTT
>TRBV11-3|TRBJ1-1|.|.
CASSGPVDTEAFF
TGTGCCAGCAGCGGCCCAGTTGACACTGAAGCTTTCTTT
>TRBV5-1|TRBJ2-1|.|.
CASNKVGGTAYNEQFF
TGCGCCAGCAATAAGGTTGGAGGGACCGCCTACAATGAGCAGTTCTTC
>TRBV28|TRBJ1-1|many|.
CASSLLGRNTEAFF
TGTGCCAGCAGCTTATTAGGGCGGAACACTGAAGCTTTCTTT
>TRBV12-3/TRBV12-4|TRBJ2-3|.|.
CASSLMAYTFSSTDTQYF
TGTGCCAGCAGTTTAATGGCTTACACCTTCTCGAGCACAGATACGCAGTATTTT
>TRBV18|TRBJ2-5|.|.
CASSPVQETQYF
TGTGCCAGCTCACCTGTCCAAGAGACCCAGTACTTC
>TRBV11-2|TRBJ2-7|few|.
CASSLDLTLNYEQNF
TGTGCCAGCAGCTTAGATCTAACCTTGAACTACGAGCAGAACTTC
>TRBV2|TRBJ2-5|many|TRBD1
CASSEGTGETQYF
TGTGCCAGCAGTGAGGGGACAGGAGAGACCCAGTACTTC
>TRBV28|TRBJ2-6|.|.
CASSTQLSGANVLTF
TGTGCCAGCAGTACGCAGCTCTCTGGGGCCAACGTCCTGACTTTC
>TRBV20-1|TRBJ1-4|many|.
CSAIRIDNEKLFF
TGCAGTGCTATCCGAATAGACAATGAAAAACTGTTTTTT
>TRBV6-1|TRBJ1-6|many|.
CASSEFLTGLQSPLHF
TGTGCCAGCAGTGAATTTTTAACAGGGCTGCAATCACCCCTCCACTTT
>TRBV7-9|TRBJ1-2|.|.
CASSLAGKPRDYGYTF
TGTGCCAGCAGCTTGGCTGGGAAACCTAGGGACTATGGCTACACCTTC
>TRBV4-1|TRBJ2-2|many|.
CASSQVGGTGELFF
TGTGCCAGCAGCCAAGTAGGGGGCACCGGGGAGCTGTTTTTT
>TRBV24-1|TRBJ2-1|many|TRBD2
CAAAGGVNEQFF
TGTGCCGCAGCGGGAGGGGTAAATGAGCAGTTCTTC
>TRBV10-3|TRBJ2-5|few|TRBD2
CATSRAGVQETQYF
TGTGCCACATCGAGAGCGGGAGTCCAGGAGACCCAGTACTTC
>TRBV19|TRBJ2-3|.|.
CASNPQRSADTQYF
TGTGCCAGTAATCCACAGAGGTCGGCAGATACGCAGTATTTT
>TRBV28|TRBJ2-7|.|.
CALGKPYEQYF
TGTGCTTTGGGGAAGCCCTACGAGCAGTACTTC
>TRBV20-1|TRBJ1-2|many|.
CSAMGGGWSYTF
TGCAGTGCTATGGGCGGTGGTTGGAGCTACACCTTC
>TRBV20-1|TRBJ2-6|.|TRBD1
CSARRDRPSGANVLTF
TGCAGTGCTAGACGGGACAGACCCTCTGGGGCCAACGTCCTGACTTTC
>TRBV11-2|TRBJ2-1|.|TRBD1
CASSLTGDPYNEQFF
TGTGCCAGCAGCCTTACAGGGGATCCCTACAATGAGCAGTTCTTC
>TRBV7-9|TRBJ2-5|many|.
CASSLAVGREAAQYF
TGTGCCAGCAGCTTAGCTGTCGGCAGGGAAGCGGCCCAGTACTTC
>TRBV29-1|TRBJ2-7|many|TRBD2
CSVESGRGGSEQYF
TGCAGCGTTGAGTCCGGACGGGGGGGCTCCGAGCAGTACTTC
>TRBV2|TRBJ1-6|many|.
CASSEGTVNNSPLHF
TGTGCCAGCAGTGAGGGGACGGTGAATAATTCACCCCTCCACTTT
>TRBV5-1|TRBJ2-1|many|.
CASRYESYYNEQFF
TGCGCCAGCCGGTACGAGAGCTACTACAATGAGCAGTTCTTC
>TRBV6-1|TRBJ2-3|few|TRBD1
CASLLQGATDTQYF
TGTGCCAGTTTATTACAGGGGGCGACAGATACGCAGTATTTT
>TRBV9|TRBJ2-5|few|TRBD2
CASSVRISGTETQYF
TGTGCCAGCAGCGTAAGGATTAGCGGGACGGAGACCCAGTACTTC
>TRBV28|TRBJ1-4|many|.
CASSLRINEKLFF
TGTGCCAGCAGTCTCCGAATCAATGAAAAACTGTTTTTT